These 22 T cell receptor beta chains were sequenced from one sample in a study of identifying expanded T cells in peripheral blood. TCRdb keeps only in-frame clones here, not all; method: immunoSEQ multiplex PCR. Of 85,000 to 100,000 clones listed, around 88% are singletons. The sample comprised blood. These receptors originate from a person aged 18 to 75 in good health.

This chain uses TRBV2 with TRBJ2-2; the D is unclear. CDR1 and CDR2 from the germline V gene are SNHLY and FYNNEI. The V gene lost 8 bases and the J gene lost 6 bases, with 10 bases spanning the gap. The CDR3 is 12 residues long. The CDR3 protein is CASEKGSGELFF. CDR3 DNA sequence: TGTGCCAGCGAGAAAGGCTCCGGGGAGCTGTTTTTT.

The chain is built from TRBV7-2 and TRBJ1-3; no reliable D call. V was shortened by 5 bases and J by 4 bases, with 6 bases between the two germline ends. Germline CDR1 and CDR2: SGHTA and FQGNSA. This CDR3 comprises 12 residues. The CDR3 spells CASSRSGNTIYF. The CDR3 nucleotides read TGTGCCAGCAGCCGCTCGGGAAACACCATATATTTT. The full variable domain, with the rest looked up from reference TRBV7-2 and TRBJ1-3, is GAGVSQSPSNKVTEKGKDVELRCDPISGHTALYWYRQSLGQGLEFLIYFQGNSAPDKSGLPSDRFSAERTGGSVSTLTIQRTQQEDSAVYLCASSRSGNTIYFGEGSWLTVV.

V gene TRBV5-6 combines with J gene TRBJ2-7; 8 bases are shared with TRBD1. The CDR3 extends over 14 amino acids. Germline V gene data show CDR1 as SGHDT and CDR2 as YYEEEE. Germline trimming cut 5 bases from V and 7 bases from J; bases unmatched to any gene: 11. This CDR3 is CASSYRTGIGEQYF. CDR3 DNA sequence: TGTGCCAGCAGTTATCGGACAGGGATAGGAGAGCAGTACTTC.

V gene TRBV20-1 combines with J gene TRBJ2-5; no clear D gene. There are 11 residues in the CDR3. From germline, CDR1 is DFQATT and CDR2 SNEGSKA (reference sequence). Trimming removed 4 bases from V and 3 bases from J, with 6 bases in between. CDR3 in amino acids: CSAIPKETQYF. CDR3 DNA sequence: TGCAGTGCTATCCCCAAAGAGACCCAGTACTTC.

The chain carries TRBV4-2 and TRBJ2-7; 9 bases match TRBD2. The J call may be incorrect, as the DNA end agrees better with TRBJ2-1. The CDR3 covers 17 residues. Germline CDR1 reads LGHNA; CDR2 reads YNFKEQ. CDR3 sequence (DNA): TGTGCCAGCAGCCAAGTTATAGCGGGAGAGGGTAAGGATGAGCAGTTCTTC. Translation: CASSQVIAGEGKDEQFF.

The chain couples TRBV11-3 to TRBJ2-1, with 7 bases matching TRBD2. Germline V gene sequence: CDR1 SGHNT, CDR2 YENEEA. CDR3 size: 17 residues. V shed 5 bases, J shed 7 bases, and the junction held 17 bases outside the gene matches. CDR3 protein: CASSPSGGRGRLNEQFF. The CDR3 nucleotides read TGTGCCAGCAGCCCGTCGGGGGGTCGCGGGAGATTGAATGAGCAGTTCTTC.

The J gene is TRBJ1-4, the V gene TRBV9, with TRBD1 matching over 9 bases. Germline V gives CDR1 SGDLS, CDR2 YYNGEE. This CDR3 has 16 residues. V lost 4 bases, J lost 4 bases, and 8 bases stayed unmatched. The CDR3 DNA sequence: TGTGCCAGCAGCCCCAAACCGGGACAGGGTAATGAAAAACTGTTTTTT. This gives the protein CASSPKPGQGNEKLFF.

V gene TRBV9 combines with J gene TRBJ1-5, with a weak D call TRBD1 (5 bases). The germline gives CDR1 SGDLS, CDR2 YYNGEE. Trimming pared 4 bases from V and 7 bases from J, leaving 18 bases between. The length of the CDR3 is 15 residues. The CDR3 DNA is TGTGCCAGCAGCCTTGGGGGAAAATGGGGACAGCCCCAGCATTTT. It is translated as CASSLGGKWGQPQHF.

The rearrangement links TRBV6-4 to TRBJ2-6, with D possibly TRBD1 on 6 matching bases. Per the germline V gene, CDR1 is MRHNA and CDR2 is SNTAGT. The CDR3 is made up of 16 amino acids. V lost 2 bases and J 0 bases, leaving 8 bases between the germline ends. The CDR3 nucleotides are TGTGCCAGCAGTGACACAGGGAACTCTGGGGCCAACGTCCTGACTTTC. Its translation: CASSDTGNSGANVLTF.

This clone was detected only a few times. The chain is built from TRBV5-1 and TRBJ2-3, with 9 bases identical to TRBD2. The V and J ends lost 2 bases and 2 bases, in that order; junction bases with no gene match: 6. There are 16 residues in the CDR3. Germline V CDR1 and CDR2: SGHRS, YFSETQ. CDR3 residues: CASSLTAGGITDTQYF. CDR3 bases: TGCGCCAGCAGCTTAACAGCGGGGGGAATCACAGATACGCAGTATTTT.

The rearrangement uses TRBV6-1 and TRBJ2-7; 8 positions agree with TRBD2. The CDR3 loop spans 15 amino acids. Germline V gene lookup returns CDR1 MNHNS and CDR2 SASEGT. The trim removed 7 bases at V and 1 base at J, leaving 9 bases unmatched. CDR3: CASTSQLAGSYEQYF. DNA of the CDR3: TGTGCCAGCACCTCGCAGTTAGCGGGATCCTACGAGCAGTACTTC.

The chain is built from TRBV28 and TRBJ2-7; 9 nucleotides match TRBD1. With 6 bases clipped from V and 2 bases from J, the junction kept 8 bases outside the gene matches. This CDR3 contains 15 residues. Germline assignment: CDR1 MDHEN and CDR2 SYDVKM. The CDR3 loop reads CASSPQQGAAYEQYF. The DNA for the CDR3 is TGTGCCAGCAGCCCTCAACAGGGGGCAGCCTACGAGCAGTACTTC.

The rearrangement uses TRBV4-2 and TRBJ2-7; 7 bases align to TRBD1. The CDR3 is 15 amino acids. The V gene end was trimmed by 0 bases and the J gene end by 2 bases; junction bases not matched to a gene: 4. Per the germline V gene, CDR1 is LGHNA and CDR2 is YNFKEQ. DNA for the CDR3: TGTGCCAGCAGCCAAGACCCGGGACAGCCCTACGAGCAGTACTTC. Protein: CASSQDPGQPYEQYF.

V usage is TRBV29-1 and J usage is TRBJ2-7, with 7 bases fitting TRBD2. In germline, CDR1 is SQVTM, CDR2 ANQGSEA. The CDR3 sequence is 14 residues long. With 4 bases clipped from V and 0 bases from J, the junction kept 6 bases outside the gene matches. CDR3 in amino acids: CSVVDGRSSYEQYF. The CDR3 nucleotides read TGCAGCGTTGTGGACGGGAGGAGCTCCTACGAGCAGTACTTC.

This chain uses TRBV18 with TRBJ2-5, with TRBD1 as a possible D gene (6 bases). The germline V and J ends were trimmed by 3 bases and 5 bases, with 19 bases remaining between them. CDR3 length: 16 residues. Germline CDR1 and CDR2: KGHSH and LQKENI. The CDR3 loop reads CASSPGLGGQEETQYF. In nucleotides, the CDR3 is TGTGCCAGCTCACCCGGGCTAGGGGGTCAGGAGGAGACCCAGTACTTC.

The gene calls are TRBV29-1 and TRBJ2-2; D tentatively reads TRBD1 or TRBD2 (5 bases each). Germline CDR1 reads SQVTM; CDR2 reads ANQGSEA. The V gene lost 3 bases and the J gene lost 1 base, with 9 bases spanning the gap. The length of the CDR3 is 14 residues. This CDR3 reads CSVEWDGNTGELFF. CDR3 bases: TGCAGCGTTGAGTGGGACGGGAACACCGGGGAGCTGTTTTTT.

This chain connects TRBV11-2 to TRBJ2-1, with D unclear. V was clipped by 3 bases and J by 7 bases, with 4 bases between them. Germline V gene data show CDR1 as SGHAT and CDR2 as FQNNGV. This CDR3 contains 11 residues. The CDR3 region is CASSLDNEQFF. In DNA form, the CDR3 reads TGTGCCAGCAGCTTGGATAATGAGCAGTTCTTC.

V gene TRBV2 combines with J gene TRBJ2-3, with 8 bases identical to TRBD2. After removal of 10 bases from V and 3 bases from J, the junction contained 6 bases not matched to a gene. Germline CDR1 is SNHLY and CDR2 is FYNNEI. The CDR3 has 13 amino acids. The CDR3 protein is CAISGLETDTQYF. Written as DNA, the CDR3 is TGTGCCATTTCGGGACTAGAAACAGATACGCAGTATTTT.

The V gene is TRBV18, the J gene TRBJ1-1; no clear D. V lost 3 bases and J lost 1, with 6 bases in between. Per germline, CDR1 KGHSH and CDR2 LQKENI. There are 13 residues in the CDR3. As DNA, the CDR3 is TGTGCCAGCTCACCTCCGGCGAACACTGAAGCTTTCTTT. Translated, it gives CASSPPANTEAFF.

This chain connects TRBV4-3 to TRBJ2-3; 7 bases are a match to TRBD1. After removal of 4 bases from V and 2 bases from J, the junction contained 3 bases not matched to a gene. Germline V gene sequence: CDR1 LGHNA, CDR2 YSLEER. This CDR3 is 14 amino acids long. The CDR3, as DNA: TGCGCCAGCAGCCCGACAGGGAACACAGATACGCAGTATTTT. Translating it yields CASSPTGNTDTQYF.

The genes are TRBV5-4 and TRBJ1-2; perhaps TRBD1 as D (6 bases). CDR3 size: 15 residues. Germline CDR1 reads SGHNT; CDR2 reads YYREEE (reference sequence). V was shortened by 3 bases and J by 5 bases, with 17 bases between the two germline ends. CDR3 coding DNA: TGTGCCAGCAGCTCGTTAACAGGGACCGTTTATGGCTACACCTTC. Amino acids: CASSSLTGTVYGYTF.

Only one count was recorded for this clone. This chain joins TRBV5-4 and TRBJ1-5; D may be TRBD1 (5 bases). CDR1 SGHNT and CDR2 YYREEE come from the germline V gene (reference sequence). CDR3 length: 15 residues. Trimming removed 0 bases at V and 4 bases at J, with 11 bases between. The CDR3 sequence is CASSLDRSVNQPQHF. As DNA, the CDR3 is TGTGCCAGCAGCTTGGACAGGTCCGTAAATCAGCCCCAGCATTTT.